Sequencing of this TCR beta chain was carried out in a study of human T cells and chemical hapten exposure. MiXCR, run by TCRdb on the RACE reads, gives a single entry per CDR3 protein. The repertoire holds 150,000 or so distinct CDR3 sequences, with about 15% as singletons. The time point was: patch test 1, 2 weeks after DPC sensitization. Treatment given: therapeutic diphenylcyclopropenone sensitization with weekly scalp DPC. Here the sequenced sample was whole blood, taken in connection with sensitization to the hapten diphenylcyclopropenone (DPC). The receptor's source is a woman in her thirties with alopecia areata. Some clones in this sample may be carry-over from other donors' samples.

The CDR3 nucleotides read TGCAGCGTTGCGCAGGGGGCATTTTCTGGGGCCAACGTCCTGACTTTC. Protein sequence: CSVAQGAFSGANVLTF. This rearrangement joins TRBV29-1 to TRBJ2-6; TRBD1 aligns across 8 bases. CDR1 and CDR2 (germline): SQVTM, ANQGSEA. CDR3 length: 16 residues. V shed 4 bases, J shed 1 base, and the junction held 6 bases outside the gene matches. The entire variable domain, with the rest obtained from reference TRBV29-1 and TRBJ2-6, is as follows: SAVISQKPSRDICQRGTSLTIQCQVDSQVTMMFWYRQQPGQSLTLIATANQGSEATYESGFVIDKFPISRPNLTFSTLTVSNMSPEDSSIYLCSVAQGAFSGANVLTFGAGSRLTVL.